The sample holds one count of the clone carrying this TCR beta chain. This record comes from a study of blood T cell repertoires in COVID-19. V shed 7 bases and J shed 7 bases, with 13 bases lying between them. CDR1 SEHNR and CDR2 FQNEAQ come from the germline V gene (reference sequence). This CDR3 is 12 amino acids long. This table comes from immunoSEQ multiplex PCR, and its TCRdb copy is limited to in-frame clones, with some not included. The data show a few hundred thousand clones, about nine tenths seen once. This clonotype originated in a woman aged 30 to 39 who had been exposed to COVID-19. Material: PBMCs or T cells enriched from blood (not recorded which). This chain joins TRBV7-9 and TRBJ1-1; D is undetermined. CDR3: CASNLMGSEAFF. The CDR3 DNA follows: TGTGCCAGCAACCTAATGGGCAGTGAAGCTTTCTTT.